The next 29 T cell receptor beta chains were all read from a single sample in a study of identical twins. TCRdb re-derived calls from the 5' RACE reads in MiXCR, one entry per CDR3 protein. The sample holds 1.5 million to 2 million distinct CDR3 sequences, around 29% seen once. Material for sequencing was cord blood. The receptors originated from a newborn girl in good health.

This clonotype turned up a few times. The chain is built from TRBV20-1 and TRBJ2-3, with 11 bases identical to TRBD2. The CDR3 has 15 amino acids. V shed 6 bases and J 2 bases; nucleotides not matched to a gene: 7. Germline CDR1 reads DFQATT; CDR2 reads SNEGSKA (reference sequence). The CDR3 sequence is CSATGTSGITDTQYF. CDR3 nucleotides: TGCAGTGCAACAGGGACTAGCGGAATCACAGATACGCAGTATTTT.

This chain connects TRBV11-2 to TRBJ1-2; D possibly corresponds to TRBD1 (5 bases). V was clipped by 0 bases and J by 7 bases, with 12 bases between them. The CDR3 is 14 residues long. CDR1 SGHAT and CDR2 FQNNGV come from the germline V gene. CDR3 coding DNA: TGTGCCAGCAGCTTAGATGGCAGGGAAGTTGGCTACACCTTC. It yields the protein CASSLDGREVGYTF.

This clonotype has more than one count but fewer than ten. The chain is built from TRBV10-3 and TRBJ2-1; TRBD2 is a possible D gene (5 bases). In germline, CDR1 is ENHRY, CDR2 SYGVKD. V lost 0 bases and J 4 bases, leaving 13 bases between the germline ends. There are 16 residues in the CDR3. The CDR3 spells CAISESIGLEYNEQFF. CDR3 nucleotides: TGTGCCATCAGTGAGTCGATTGGACTTGAATACAATGAGCAGTTCTTC.

This rearrangement joins TRBV20-1 to TRBJ2-7; tentative D call: TRBD1 (6 bases). This CDR3 region has 14 residues. V lost 1 base and J 2 bases, leaving 12 bases between the germline ends. The germline V gene encodes CDR1 DFQATT and CDR2 SNEGSKA (reference sequence). The CDR3 is CSARVGGGPYEQYF. The DNA for the CDR3 is TGCAGTGCTAGAGTTGGTGGGGGCCCCTACGAGCAGTACTTC.

In its sample, this clonotype was seen a few times. An end of the junction differs from the germline gene, which may be a read error. V gene TRBV11-2 combines with J gene TRBJ2-5, with D perhaps matching TRBD2 (7 bases). The J call could be wrong; TRBJ2-7 is a better fit for the DNA end. The germline CDR1 and CDR2 sequences are SGHAT and FQNNGV. This CDR3 is 14 amino acids long. In DNA form, the CDR3 reads TGTGCCAGCACCTTAACAGGGAGGGTCCACGAGCAGTACTTC. As protein: CASTLTGRVHEQYF.

CDR3 amino acids: CASRHKGPLAPSSYNEQFF. For the CDR3, the DNA is TGTGCCAGCAGACATAAAGGCCCACTAGCGCCGAGCTCCTACAATGAGCAGTTCTTC. V is TRBV12-3 or TRBV12-4 and J is TRBJ2-1; 7 nucleotides line up with TRBD2. This CDR3 is built from 19 residues. V lost 6 bases, J lost 0 bases, and 17 bases stayed unmatched.

The CDR3 region is CASSVAWGRETQYF. The CDR3 DNA reads as TGTGCCAGCAGCGTAGCGTGGGGTCGGGAGACCCAGTACTTC. The chain employs TRBV9 and TRBJ2-5; D uncertain. V was pared by 0 bases and J by 5 bases, with 11 bases between. There are 14 residues in the CDR3. Germline CDR1 reads SGDLS; CDR2 reads YYNGEE.

This clonotype was seen a few times. V is TRBV4-2 and J is TRBJ2-2, with TRBD1 as a possible D gene (5 bases). The CDR3 runs 16 residues. The germline V gene encodes CDR1 LGHNA and CDR2 YNFKEQ. The V gene lost 0 bases and the J gene lost 3 bases, with 11 bases spanning the gap. CDR3 sequence (DNA): TGTGCCAGCAGCCAAGACCCCAAGGGGTACACCGGGGAGCTGTTTTTT. Protein product: CASSQDPKGYTGELFF.

The V call is TRBV20-1, the J call TRBJ2-4; 10 bases are shared with TRBD2. The J call is in doubt because the DNA end fits TRBJ2-7 better. CDR1 is DFQATT, CDR2 SNEGSKA, per germline (reference sequence). This CDR3 is 16 amino acids long. This CDR3 reads CSARVLRTSGFYEQYF. For the CDR3, the DNA is TGCAGTGCTAGAGTATTGAGGACTAGCGGCTTTTACGAGCAGTACTTC.

CDR3 nucleotides: TGTGCCTGGAGTAAAGGGTCAGTATACGAGCAGTACTTC. Its protein is CAWSKGSVYEQYF. The rearrangement joins TRBV30 to TRBJ2-7; D call uncertain. The CDR3 has 13 residues. From germline, CDR1 is GTSNPN and CDR2 SVGIG (reference sequence). V lost 2 bases and J 4 bases, leaving 12 bases between the germline ends.

In this sample, this clonotype turned up a few times. The J gene is TRBJ1-6, the V gene TRBV10-2; D unclear. With 5 bases removed from V and 5 bases from J, the gap between germline ends came to 7 bases. The CDR3 spans 13 residues. The germline CDR1 and CDR2 sequences are WSHSY and SAAADI. CDR3 nucleotides: TGCGCCAGCAGTCCCTACCATAATTCACCCCTCCACTTT. Amino acid sequence: CASSPYHNSPLHF.

The V call is TRBV27, the J call TRBJ1-1; D gene unclear. Germline lookup yields CDR1 MNHEY and CDR2 SMNVEV (reference sequence). V lost 7 bases to trimming and J lost 6 bases, with 18 bases between them. CDR3 length: 14 residues. The CDR3 DNA follows: TGTGCCAGCATGCGCGTGTGGAGTATCGCTGAAGCTTTCTTT. Its translation: CASMRVWSIAEAFF.

The rearrangement uses TRBV27 and TRBJ1-1; 9 bases match TRBD1. Per germline, CDR1 MNHEY and CDR2 SMNVEV (reference sequence). V lost 2 bases to trimming and J lost 7 bases; unmatched junction nucleotides: 8. The CDR3 has 15 amino acids. In DNA form, the CDR3 reads TGTGCCAGCAGTTTAACCGGACAGGGGACGGGTGAAGCTTTCTTT. This sequence encodes CASSLTGQGTGEAFF.

Only a few counts were recorded for this clonotype. This chain links TRBV12-5 with TRBJ2-1; TRBD2 matches 11 bases. Germline V gene lookup returns CDR1 LGHNT and CDR2 FRNRAP. CDR3 length: 17 residues. V shed 5 bases, J shed 1 base, and the junction held 7 bases outside the gene matches. CDR3: CASGPSRLAGSYNEQFF. CDR3 sequence (DNA): TGTGCTAGTGGTCCCAGTCGACTAGCGGGGTCCTACAATGAGCAGTTCTTC.

This clonotype was counted between two and nine times. The chain uses TRBV2 and TRBJ2-3; D unresolved. This CDR3 contains 13 residues. V lost 10 bases and J lost 6, with 17 bases in between. The germline CDR1 and CDR2 sequences are SNHLY and FYNNEI. The CDR3 loop is CATHQKRKDTQYF. The CDR3 DNA sequence: TGTGCCACCCACCAGAAACGTAAGGATACGCAGTATTTT.

This clonotype was counted at least ten times. This chain uses TRBV11-2 with TRBJ2-6; 7 bases are a match to TRBD1. The trim removed 3 bases at V and 0 bases at J, leaving 11 bases unmatched. The CDR3 loop spans 19 amino acids. Germline values: CDR1 SGHAT, CDR2 FQNNGV. The CDR3 DNA reads as TGTGCCAGCAGCTTTGGACAGGACATTTTTAACTCTGGGGCCAACGTCCTGACTTTC. The encoded protein is CASSFGQDIFNSGANVLTF.

This clonotype was counted only a few times. The chain links TRBV2 to TRBJ1-5; D remains unclear. This CDR3 spans 14 amino acids. V was pared by 10 bases and J by 4 bases, with 17 bases between. Germline V lookup: CDR1 SNHLY, CDR2 FYNNEI. The CDR3 DNA is TGTGCCACTAGTCGTTTCGGGAAAAATCAGCCCCAGCATTTT. Residues: CATSRFGKNQPQHF.

The chain is built from TRBV6-5 and TRBJ2-1, with 9 bases identical to TRBD2. Per the germline V gene, CDR1 is MNHEY and CDR2 is SVGAGI. The CDR3 is made up of 18 amino acids. Trimming removed 4 bases from V and 5 bases from J; junction bases left unmatched: 15. The CDR3 DNA is TGTGCCAGCAGTTCCGGGACTAGCCTAAAACCGGCCCACAATGAGCAGTTCTTC. This gives the protein CASSSGTSLKPAHNEQFF.

This chain uses TRBV7-2 with TRBJ1-4, with D uncertain. The tail of the sequence fits TRBJ2-2 better, so the J call may be wrong. Germline loops: CDR1 SGHTA, CDR2 FQGNSA. The CDR3 is 17 residues long. CDR3 DNA: TGTGCCAGCAGCCCAAGTTATTGGGTTTCGGACACCGGGGAGCTGTTTTTT. Protein product: CASSPSYWVSDTGELFF.

This clonotype was seen many times. The rearrangement links TRBV11-2 to TRBJ2-1; D perhaps matches TRBD2 (6 bases). The V and J ends lost 1 base and 8 bases respectively, with 18 bases between them. CDR1 is SGHAT and CDR2 is FQNNGV in the germline V gene. This CDR3 contains 16 residues. CDR3 in DNA: TGTGCCAGCAGCTTAGGGGACTTACTGCCGTTCGATGAGCAGTTCTTC. As protein: CASSLGDLLPFDEQFF.

CDR3 loop: CAISLFPIPSNFNEQFF. The CDR3 coding sequence is TGTGCCATCAGTTTATTTCCGATTCCCTCAAACTTTAATGAGCAGTTCTTC. The chain couples TRBV10-3 to TRBJ2-1; no clear D gene. Trimming took 5 bases from V and 7 from J, leaving 24 bases between them. The CDR3 extends over 17 amino acids. Per the germline V gene, CDR1 is ENHRY and CDR2 is SYGVKD.

V gene TRBV21-1 combines with J gene TRBJ2-4; the DNA was not used to check the table's D call, TRBD1. TRBV21-1 is labeled a pseudogene. This CDR3 has 17 amino acids. CDR3 in DNA: TGTGTCAGCAGCAATATGGGGCGACAGGGGGCCAAAAACATTCAGTACTTC. It encodes CVSSNMGRQGAKNIQYF.

This chain uses TRBV4-1 with TRBJ2-7; D is possibly TRBD1 (5 bases). The CDR3 totals 18 residues. Germline CDR1 reads MGHRA; CDR2 reads YSYEKL. The ends were cut back, 1 base at V and 0 bases at J, with 19 bases in the middle. In DNA, the CDR3 is TGCGCCAGCAGCCAAGTTGGGGCGAAGGGCCCTGACTCCTACGAGCAGTACTTC. Residues: CASSQVGAKGPDSYEQYF.

This clonotype showed up just once. A junction boundary mismatches the germline segment, possibly from a read error. The genes are TRBV4-2 and TRBJ2-7, with no clear D. This CDR3 is 14 amino acids long. In germline, CDR1 is LGHNA, CDR2 YNFKEQ. This CDR3 reads CACSQKDQSYEQYF. The DNA of the CDR3 is TGTGCCTGCAGCCAGAAGGACCAGTCCTACGAGCAGTACTTC.

This chain joins TRBV4-2 and TRBJ2-7; possibly TRBD2 for D (6 bases). Germline loops: CDR1 LGHNA, CDR2 YNFKEQ. The V gene lost 2 bases and the J gene lost 7 bases, with 12 bases spanning the gap. This CDR3 contains 13 residues. The CDR3 DNA sequence: TGTGCCAGCAGCCAAATGACTAGGAATGAGCAGTACTTC. Its translation: CASSQMTRNEQYF.

The chain carries TRBV25-1 and TRBJ2-5; D is possibly TRBD1 (5 bases). V lost 1 base and J lost 5, with 14 bases in between. The V gene's germline CDR1 is MGHDK and CDR2 SYGVNS. This CDR3 is 15 amino acids long. The CDR3 protein is CASSEWGSPRETQYF. The CDR3 coding sequence is TGTGCCAGCAGTGAATGGGGCAGTCCACGGGAGACCCAGTACTTC.

This clonotype was counted between two and nine times. This sequence joins TRBV2 and TRBJ2-1, with D possibly TRBD2 on 7 matching bases. This CDR3 spans 18 amino acids. Germline-derived CDR1 and CDR2 are SNHLY and FYNNEI. The V end lost 4 bases, the J end lost 0 bases, and 19 bases lay between the germline ends. CDR3 protein: CASSVPEGGRFSYNEQFF. CDR3 nucleotides: TGTGCCAGCAGTGTTCCGGAGGGGGGGCGCTTCTCCTACAATGAGCAGTTCTTC.

The chain employs TRBV4-2 and TRBJ2-2; 8 bases fit TRBD2. Germline values: CDR1 LGHNA, CDR2 YNFKEQ. The V gene end was trimmed by 1 base and the J gene end by 8 bases; junction bases not matched to a gene: 15. This CDR3 is 18 amino acids long. The CDR3 region has the DNA TGTGCCAGCAGCCAAGGAGTCCCTAGCGGGTCCTGGGGGGGGGAGCTGTTTTTT. Protein product: CASSQGVPSGSWGGELFF.

The rearrangement links TRBV12-3 or TRBV12-4 to TRBJ2-3; D remains unclear. The CDR3 has 14 amino acids. Trimming took 6 bases from V and 2 from J, leaving 12 bases between them. CDR3 sequence: CASRYGLLTDTQYF. As DNA, the CDR3 is TGTGCCAGCAGATACGGGCTCCTCACAGATACGCAGTATTTT.